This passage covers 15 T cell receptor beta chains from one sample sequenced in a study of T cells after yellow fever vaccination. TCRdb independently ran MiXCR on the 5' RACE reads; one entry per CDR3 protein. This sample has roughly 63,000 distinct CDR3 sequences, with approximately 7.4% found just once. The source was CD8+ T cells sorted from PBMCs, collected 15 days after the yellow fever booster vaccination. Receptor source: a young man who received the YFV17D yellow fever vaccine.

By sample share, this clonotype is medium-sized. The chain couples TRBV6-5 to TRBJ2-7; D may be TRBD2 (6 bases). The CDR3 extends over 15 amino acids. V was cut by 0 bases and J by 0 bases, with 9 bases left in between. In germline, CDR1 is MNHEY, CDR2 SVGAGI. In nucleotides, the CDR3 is TGTGCCAGCAGTTACTCGGGCGGGATCTCCTACGAGCAGTACTTC. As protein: CASSYSGGISYEQYF.

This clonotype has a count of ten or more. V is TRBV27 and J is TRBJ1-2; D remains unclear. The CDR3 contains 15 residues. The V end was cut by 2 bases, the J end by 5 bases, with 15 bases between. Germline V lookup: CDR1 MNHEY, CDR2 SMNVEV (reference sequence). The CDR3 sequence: CASSLRSNLLYGYTF. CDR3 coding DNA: TGTGCCAGCAGTTTAAGATCCAATCTCCTTTATGGCTACACCTTC.

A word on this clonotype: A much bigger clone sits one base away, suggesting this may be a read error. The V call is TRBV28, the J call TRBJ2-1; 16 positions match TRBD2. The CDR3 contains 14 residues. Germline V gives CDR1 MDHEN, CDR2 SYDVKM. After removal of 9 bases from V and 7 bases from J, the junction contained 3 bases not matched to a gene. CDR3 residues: CASGTSGGVNEQFF. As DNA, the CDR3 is TGTGCCAGTGGGACTAGCGGGGGGGTTAATGAGCAGTTCTTC.

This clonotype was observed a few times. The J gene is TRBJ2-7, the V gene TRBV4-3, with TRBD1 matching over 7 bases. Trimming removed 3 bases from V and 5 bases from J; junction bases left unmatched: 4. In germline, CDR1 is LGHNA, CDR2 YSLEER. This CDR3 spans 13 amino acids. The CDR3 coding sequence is TGCGCCAGCAGCCATAACAGGGGCGACGAGCAGTACTTC. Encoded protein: CASSHNRGDEQYF.

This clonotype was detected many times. CDR3 in amino acids: CSATPPGGGMGETQYF. DNA of the CDR3: TGCAGTGCCACTCCACCTGGAGGGGGAATGGGGGAGACCCAGTACTTC. The gene calls are TRBV20-1 and TRBJ2-5; D may match TRBD1 or TRBD2 (6 bases each). The germline V gene has CDR1 DFQATT and CDR2 SNEGSKA (reference sequence). Deletions cut 6 bases from V and 5 bases from J, with 25 bases between. The CDR3 sequence is 16 residues long.

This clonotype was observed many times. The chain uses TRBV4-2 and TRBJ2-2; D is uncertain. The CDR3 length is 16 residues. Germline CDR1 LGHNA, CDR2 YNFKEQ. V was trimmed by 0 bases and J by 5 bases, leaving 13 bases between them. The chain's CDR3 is CASSQEDAAGTGELFF. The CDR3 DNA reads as TGTGCCAGCAGCCAAGAGGACGCTGCTGGGACCGGGGAGCTGTTTTTT.

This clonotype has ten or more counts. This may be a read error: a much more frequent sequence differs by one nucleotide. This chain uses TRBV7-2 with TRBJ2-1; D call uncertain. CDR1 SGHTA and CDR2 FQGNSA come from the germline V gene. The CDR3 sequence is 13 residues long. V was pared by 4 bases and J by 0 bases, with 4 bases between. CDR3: CASSSSSYNEQFF. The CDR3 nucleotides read TGTGCCAGCAGCTCGAGCTCCTACAATGAGCAGTTCTTC.

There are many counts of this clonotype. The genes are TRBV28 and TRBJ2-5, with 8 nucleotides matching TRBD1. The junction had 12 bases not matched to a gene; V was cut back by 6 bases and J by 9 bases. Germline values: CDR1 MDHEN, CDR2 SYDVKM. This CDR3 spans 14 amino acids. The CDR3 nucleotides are TGTGCCAGCAGCATCACAGGGGGACCTGGGCCCCAGTACTTC. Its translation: CASSITGGPGPQYF.

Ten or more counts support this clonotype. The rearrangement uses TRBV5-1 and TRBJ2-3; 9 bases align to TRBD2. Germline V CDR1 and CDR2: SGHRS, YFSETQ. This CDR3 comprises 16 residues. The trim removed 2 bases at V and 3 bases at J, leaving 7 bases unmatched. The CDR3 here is CASSFSGTSKTDTQYF. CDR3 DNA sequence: TGCGCCAGCAGCTTCTCCGGGACTAGCAAAACAGATACGCAGTATTTT.

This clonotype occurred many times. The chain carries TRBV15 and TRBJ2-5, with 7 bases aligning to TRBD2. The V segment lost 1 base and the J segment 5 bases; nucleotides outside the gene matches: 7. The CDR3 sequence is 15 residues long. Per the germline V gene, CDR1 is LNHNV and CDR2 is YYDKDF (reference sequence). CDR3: CATSRGGGSPETQYF. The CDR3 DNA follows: TGTGCCACCAGCAGAGGGGGCGGGAGCCCCGAGACCCAGTACTTC.

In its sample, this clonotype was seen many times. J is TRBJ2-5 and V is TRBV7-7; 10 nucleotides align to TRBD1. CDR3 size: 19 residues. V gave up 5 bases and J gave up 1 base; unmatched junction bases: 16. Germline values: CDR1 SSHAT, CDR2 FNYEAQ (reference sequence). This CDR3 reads CASSRHDRGLGPIQETQYF. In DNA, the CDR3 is TGTGCCAGCAGCCGCCACGACAGGGGGCTGGGCCCAATCCAAGAGACCCAGTACTTC.

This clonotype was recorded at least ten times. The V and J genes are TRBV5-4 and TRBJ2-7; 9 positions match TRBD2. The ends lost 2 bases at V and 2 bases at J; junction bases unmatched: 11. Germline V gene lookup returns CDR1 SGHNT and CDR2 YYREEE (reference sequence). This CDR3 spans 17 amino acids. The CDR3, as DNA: TGTGCCAGCAGCTTCGGTCCGACGACTAGCGGAGCCTACGAGCAGTACTTC. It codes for CASSFGPTTSGAYEQYF.

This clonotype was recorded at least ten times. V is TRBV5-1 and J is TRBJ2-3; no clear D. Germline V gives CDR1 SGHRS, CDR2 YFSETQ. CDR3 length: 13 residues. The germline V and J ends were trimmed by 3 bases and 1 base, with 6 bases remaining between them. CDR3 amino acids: CASSWFGTDTQYF. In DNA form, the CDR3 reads TGCGCCAGCAGCTGGTTCGGCACAGATACGCAGTATTTT.

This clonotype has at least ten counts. The CDR3 loop is CASSQDLGVDTQYF. The CDR3 nucleotides are TGCGCCAGCAGCCAAGATTTGGGGGTAGATACGCAGTATTTT. V gene TRBV4-3 combines with J gene TRBJ2-3; D may match TRBD1 or TRBD2 (5 bases each). V was pared by 0 bases and J by 5 bases, with 9 bases between. This CDR3 has 14 amino acids. Germline V gene data show CDR1 as LGHNA and CDR2 as YSLEER.

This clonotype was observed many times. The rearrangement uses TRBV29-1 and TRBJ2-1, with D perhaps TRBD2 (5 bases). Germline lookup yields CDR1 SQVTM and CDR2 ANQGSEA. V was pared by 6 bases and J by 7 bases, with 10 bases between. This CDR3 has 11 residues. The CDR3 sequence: CSVGVANEQFF. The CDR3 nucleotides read TGCAGCGTCGGGGTCGCGAATGAGCAGTTCTTC.